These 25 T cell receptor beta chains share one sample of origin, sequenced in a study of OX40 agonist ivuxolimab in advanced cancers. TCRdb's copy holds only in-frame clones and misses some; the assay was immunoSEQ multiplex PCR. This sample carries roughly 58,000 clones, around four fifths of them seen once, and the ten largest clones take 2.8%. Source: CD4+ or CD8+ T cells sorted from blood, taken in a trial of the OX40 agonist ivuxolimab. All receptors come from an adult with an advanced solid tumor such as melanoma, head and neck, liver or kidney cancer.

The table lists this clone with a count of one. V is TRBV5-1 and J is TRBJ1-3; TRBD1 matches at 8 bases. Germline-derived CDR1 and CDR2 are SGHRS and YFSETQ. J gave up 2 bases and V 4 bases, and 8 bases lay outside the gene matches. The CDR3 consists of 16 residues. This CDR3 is CASSADRAVPGNTIYF. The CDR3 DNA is TGCGCCAGCAGCGCGGACAGGGCAGTTCCTGGAAACACCATATATTTT.

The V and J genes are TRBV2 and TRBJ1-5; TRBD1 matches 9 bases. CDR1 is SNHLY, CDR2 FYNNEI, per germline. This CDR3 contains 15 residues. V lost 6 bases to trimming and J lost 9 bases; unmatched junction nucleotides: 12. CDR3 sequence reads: CASSPGTGPPSPQHF. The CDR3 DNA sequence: TGTGCCAGCAGCCCCGGGACAGGGCCACCGTCGCCCCAGCATTTT.

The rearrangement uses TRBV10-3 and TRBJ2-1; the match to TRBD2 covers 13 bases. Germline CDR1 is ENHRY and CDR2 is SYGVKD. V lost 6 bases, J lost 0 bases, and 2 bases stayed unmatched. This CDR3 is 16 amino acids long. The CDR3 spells CAIRGTSGVSYNEQFF. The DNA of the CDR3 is TGTGCCATCAGGGGGACTAGCGGGGTCTCCTACAATGAGCAGTTCTTC.

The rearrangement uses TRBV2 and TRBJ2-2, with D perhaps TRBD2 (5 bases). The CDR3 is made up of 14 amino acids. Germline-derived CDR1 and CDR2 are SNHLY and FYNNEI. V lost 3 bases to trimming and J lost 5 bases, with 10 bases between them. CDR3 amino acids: CASSDRGKTGELFF. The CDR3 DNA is TGTGCCAGCAGTGACCGAGGGAAGACCGGGGAGCTGTTTTTT.

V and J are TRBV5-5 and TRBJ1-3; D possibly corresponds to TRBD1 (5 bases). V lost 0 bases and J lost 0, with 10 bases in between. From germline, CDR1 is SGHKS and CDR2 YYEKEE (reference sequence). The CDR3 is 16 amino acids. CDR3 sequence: CASSLVGDSSGNTIYF. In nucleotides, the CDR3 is TGTGCCAGCAGCTTGGTTGGTGACAGCTCTGGAAACACCATATATTTT.

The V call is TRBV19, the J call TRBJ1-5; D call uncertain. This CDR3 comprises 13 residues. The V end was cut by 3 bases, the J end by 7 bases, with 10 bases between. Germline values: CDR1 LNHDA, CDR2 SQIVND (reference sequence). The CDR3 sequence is CASSIPGEQPQHF. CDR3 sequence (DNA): TGTGCCAGTAGTATCCCAGGAGAACAGCCCCAGCATTTT.

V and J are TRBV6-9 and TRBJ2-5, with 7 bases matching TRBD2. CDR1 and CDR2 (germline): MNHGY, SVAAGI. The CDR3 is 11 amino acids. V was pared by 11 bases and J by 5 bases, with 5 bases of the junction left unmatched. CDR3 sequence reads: CAGRGVETQYF. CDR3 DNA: TGTGCCGGACGGGGGGTGGAGACCCAGTACTTC.

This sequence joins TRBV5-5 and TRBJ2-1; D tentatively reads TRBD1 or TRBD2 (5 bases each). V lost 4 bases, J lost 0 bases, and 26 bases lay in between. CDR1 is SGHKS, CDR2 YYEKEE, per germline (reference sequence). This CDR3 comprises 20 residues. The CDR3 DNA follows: TGTGCCAGCAGCCTGGCCGGGACCAGCATGTCTGACAGCTCCTACAATGAGCAGTTCTTC. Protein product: CASSLAGTSMSDSSYNEQFF.

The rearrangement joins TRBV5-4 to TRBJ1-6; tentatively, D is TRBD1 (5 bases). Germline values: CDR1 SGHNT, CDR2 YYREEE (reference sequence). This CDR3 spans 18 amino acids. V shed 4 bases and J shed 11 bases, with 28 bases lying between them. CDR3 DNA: TGTGCCAGCAGCCCGCCTCCAGGAGGGAGGGGAAGGAGGGCACCCCTCCACTTT. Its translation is CASSPPPGGRGRRAPLHF.

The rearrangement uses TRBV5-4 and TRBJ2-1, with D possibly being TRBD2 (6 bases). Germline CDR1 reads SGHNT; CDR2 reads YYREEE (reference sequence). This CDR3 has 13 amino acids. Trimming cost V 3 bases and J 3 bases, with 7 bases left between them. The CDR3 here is CASSSRDYNEQFF. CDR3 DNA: TGTGCCAGCAGCTCGCGGGACTACAATGAGCAGTTCTTC.

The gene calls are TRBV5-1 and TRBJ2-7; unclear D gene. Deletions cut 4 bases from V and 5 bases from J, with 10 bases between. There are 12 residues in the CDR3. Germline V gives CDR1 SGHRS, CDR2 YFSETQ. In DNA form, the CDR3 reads TGCGCCAGCAGCCCCCCCGCAGACGAGCAGTACTTC. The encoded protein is CASSPPADEQYF.

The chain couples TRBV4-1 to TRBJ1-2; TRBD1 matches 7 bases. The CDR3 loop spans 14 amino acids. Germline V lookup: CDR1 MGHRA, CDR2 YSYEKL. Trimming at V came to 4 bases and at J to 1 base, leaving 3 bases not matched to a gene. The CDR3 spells CASSRDSNNYGYTF. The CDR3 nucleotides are TGCGCCAGCAGCCGGGACAGTAATAACTATGGCTACACCTTC.

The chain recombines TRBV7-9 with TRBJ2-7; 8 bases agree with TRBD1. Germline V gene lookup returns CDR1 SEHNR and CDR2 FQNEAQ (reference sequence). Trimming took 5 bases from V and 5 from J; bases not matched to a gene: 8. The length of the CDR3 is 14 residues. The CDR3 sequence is CASSLGQGIDEQYF. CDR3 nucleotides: TGTGCCAGCAGCCTCGGACAGGGTATTGACGAGCAGTACTTC.

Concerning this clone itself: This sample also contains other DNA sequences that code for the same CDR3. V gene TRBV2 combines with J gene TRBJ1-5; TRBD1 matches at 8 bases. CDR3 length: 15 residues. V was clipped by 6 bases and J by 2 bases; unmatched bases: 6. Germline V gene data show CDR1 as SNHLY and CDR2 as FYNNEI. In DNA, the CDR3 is TGTGCCAGCAGCCTCCAGGGGGCAGGCAATCAGCCCCAGCATTTT. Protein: CASSLQGAGNQPQHF. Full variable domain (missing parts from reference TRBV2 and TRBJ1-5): EPEVTQTPSHQVTQMGQEVILRCVPISNHLYFYWYRQILGQKVEFLVSFYNNEISEKSEIFDDQFSVERPDGSNFTLKIRSTKLEDSAMYFCASSLQGAGNQPQHFGDGTRLSIL.

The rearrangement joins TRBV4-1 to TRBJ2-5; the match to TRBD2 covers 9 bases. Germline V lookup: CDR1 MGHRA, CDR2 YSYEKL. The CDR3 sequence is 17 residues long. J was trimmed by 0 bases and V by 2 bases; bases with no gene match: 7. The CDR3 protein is CASSQTLAGQYQETQYF. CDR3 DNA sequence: TGCGCCAGCAGCCAAACCCTAGCGGGACAGTACCAAGAGACCCAGTACTTC.

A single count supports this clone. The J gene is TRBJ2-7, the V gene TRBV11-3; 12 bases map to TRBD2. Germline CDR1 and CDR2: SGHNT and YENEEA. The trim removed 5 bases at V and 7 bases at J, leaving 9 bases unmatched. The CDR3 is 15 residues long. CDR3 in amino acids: CASSTSSGRAEEQYF. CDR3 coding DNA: TGTGCCAGCAGCACCTCTAGCGGGAGGGCCGAAGAGCAGTACTTC.

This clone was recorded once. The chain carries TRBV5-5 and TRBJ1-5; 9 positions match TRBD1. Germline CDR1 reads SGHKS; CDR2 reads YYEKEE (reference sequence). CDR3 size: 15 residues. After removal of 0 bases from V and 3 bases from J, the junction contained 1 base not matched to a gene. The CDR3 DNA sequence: TGTGCCAGCAGCTTGGACAGGGGGCTCAATCAGCCCCAGCATTTT. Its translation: CASSLDRGLNQPQHF.

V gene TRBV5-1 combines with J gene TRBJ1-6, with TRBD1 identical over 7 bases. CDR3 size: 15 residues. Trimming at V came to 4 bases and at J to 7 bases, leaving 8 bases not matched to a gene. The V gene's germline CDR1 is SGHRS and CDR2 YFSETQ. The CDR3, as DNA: TGCGCCAGCAGCGACCAGGGGGTTGGCAATTCACCCCTCCACTTT. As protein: CASSDQGVGNSPLHF. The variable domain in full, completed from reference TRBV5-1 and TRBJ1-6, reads KAGVTQTPRYLIKTRGQQVTLSCSPISGHRSVSWYQQTPGQGLQFLFEYFSETQRNKGNFPGRFSGRQFSNSRSEMNVSTLELGDSALYLCASSDQGVGNSPLHFGNGTRLTVT.

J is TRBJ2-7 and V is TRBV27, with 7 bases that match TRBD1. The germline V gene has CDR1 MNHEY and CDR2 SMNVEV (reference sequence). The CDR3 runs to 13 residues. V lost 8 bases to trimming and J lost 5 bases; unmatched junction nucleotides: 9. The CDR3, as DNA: TGTGCCAGCTTAGACAGGGTTAACAACGAGCAGTACTTC. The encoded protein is CASLDRVNNEQYF.

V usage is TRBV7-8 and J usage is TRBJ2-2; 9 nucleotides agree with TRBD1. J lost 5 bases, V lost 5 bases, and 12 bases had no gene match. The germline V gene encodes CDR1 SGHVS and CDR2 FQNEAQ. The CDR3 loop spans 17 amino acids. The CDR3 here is CASSLLQGAWGTGELFF. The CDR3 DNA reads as TGTGCCAGCAGCCTACTACAGGGGGCGTGGGGAACCGGGGAGCTGTTTTTT.

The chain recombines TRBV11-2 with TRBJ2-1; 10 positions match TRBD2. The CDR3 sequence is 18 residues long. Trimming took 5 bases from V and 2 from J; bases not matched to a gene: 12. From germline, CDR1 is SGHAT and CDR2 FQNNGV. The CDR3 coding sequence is TGTGCCAGCAGCAACCCCGCCAGGACTAGCGGCACCTACAATGAGCAGTTCTTC. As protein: CASSNPARTSGTYNEQFF.

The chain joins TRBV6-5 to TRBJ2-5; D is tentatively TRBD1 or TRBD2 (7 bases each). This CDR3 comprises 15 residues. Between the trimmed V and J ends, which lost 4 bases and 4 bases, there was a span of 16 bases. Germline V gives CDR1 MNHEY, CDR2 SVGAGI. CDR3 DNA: TGTGCCAGCAGTTCCTGGACTAGGGGGCCAGAGACCCAGTACTTC. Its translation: CASSSWTRGPETQYF.

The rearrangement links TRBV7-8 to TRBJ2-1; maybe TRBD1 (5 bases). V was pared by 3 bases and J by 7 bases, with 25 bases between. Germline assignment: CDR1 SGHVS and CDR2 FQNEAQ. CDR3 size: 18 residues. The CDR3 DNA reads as TGTGCCAGCAGCTTTAGGGCCTACGACAGCCTCCTTGGGAATGAGCAGTTCTTC. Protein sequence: CASSFRAYDSLLGNEQFF.

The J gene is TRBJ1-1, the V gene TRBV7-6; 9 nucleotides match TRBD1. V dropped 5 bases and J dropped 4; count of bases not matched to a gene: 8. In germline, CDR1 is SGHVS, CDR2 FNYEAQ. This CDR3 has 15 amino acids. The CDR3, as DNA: TGTGCCAGCAGCCCTGTACAGGGGGCGGCCACTGAAGCTTTCTTT. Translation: CASSPVQGAATEAFF.

DNA of the CDR3: TGTGCCAGCAGTCAAGGGACAGGGAATTCACCCCTCCACTTT. It encodes CASSQGTGNSPLHF. This sequence joins TRBV6-4 and TRBJ1-6; 9 nucleotides align to TRBD1. V lost 5 bases to trimming and J lost 7 bases; unmatched junction nucleotides: 3. This CDR3 is 14 amino acids long. Germline values: CDR1 MRHNA, CDR2 SNTAGT.